The 2 T cell receptor beta chains given below trace back to one sample, sequenced in a study of glioma-infiltrating T cells after dendritic cell vaccination. Produced via immunoSEQ multiplex PCR; TCRdb's table is partial and in-frame only. The sample has around 97,000 clones, roughly 79% seen once. Here the sequenced sample was blood, taken before dendritic cell vaccination. The receptors stem from a human donor with glioblastoma.

This clone has more than one count but fewer than ten. The chain employs TRBV19 and TRBJ2-7; no clear D. V was cut by 1 base and J by 1 base, with 11 bases left in between. This CDR3 region has 15 residues. The germline gives CDR1 LNHDA, CDR2 SQIVND (reference sequence). CDR3 residues: CASSIVLSQSYEQYF. CDR3 in DNA: TGTGCCAGTAGTATAGTACTCTCCCAATCCTACGAGCAGTACTTC.

In DNA form, the CDR3 reads TGCGCCAGCAGCTTGTATACGACAGACAAAGGTGGCGGGGAGCTGTTTTTT. It translates to CASSLYTTDKGGGELFF. This chain uses TRBV5-1 with TRBJ2-2; D may be TRBD1 (5 bases). Germline V gene lookup returns CDR1 SGHRS and CDR2 YFSETQ. The CDR3 loop spans 17 amino acids. Trimming left V 1 base short and J 7 bases short, with 20 bases between.